This entry lists 28 T cell receptor beta chains sequenced from one sample in a study of technical replicates of blood from a few donors. The method was immunoSEQ multiplex PCR; TCRdb's version includes in-frame clones alone and lacks a portion of them. Of approximately 79,000 clones in the sample, about 97% were seen once. Sequencing input: T cells isolated from PBMCs. These receptors were collected from a human donor in good health.

The chain carries TRBV2 and TRBJ2-7; 10 positions agree with TRBD2. The CDR3 has 13 amino acids. J lost 1 base, V lost 8 bases, and 2 bases had no gene match. Germline V gene lookup returns CDR1 SNHLY and CDR2 FYNNEI. Here the CDR3 reads CASGAGGSYEQYF. CDR3 bases: TGTGCCAGCGGAGCGGGAGGGTCCTACGAGCAGTACTTC.

The chain has TRBV4-1 and TRBJ2-2, with D tentatively TRBD2 (7 bases). Trimming shortened V by 0 bases and J by 5 bases, and 13 bases separated the two germline ends. The CDR3 totals 16 residues. Germline CDR1 is MGHRA and CDR2 is YSYEKL. CDR3 nucleotides: TGCGCCAGCAGCCAAGATGGGGGGGCATTGACCGGGGAGCTGTTTTTT. Its protein product is CASSQDGGALTGELFF.

The rearrangement links TRBV30 to TRBJ2-7; possible D gene TRBD1, 6 bases. The CDR3 runs 13 residues. V shed 4 bases and J shed 5 bases, with 15 bases lying between them. Germline CDR1 reads GTSNPN; CDR2 reads SVGIG (reference sequence). The chain's CDR3 is CAWTEHRDDEQYF. CDR3 nucleotides: TGTGCCTGGACTGAACACAGGGACGACGAGCAGTACTTC.

The rearrangement links TRBV6-6 to TRBJ2-1, with D maybe TRBD1 (6 bases). V lost 5 bases, J lost 4 bases, and 15 bases lay in between. The CDR3 sequence is 15 residues long. CDR1 is MNHNY and CDR2 is SVGAGI in the germline V gene (reference sequence). The CDR3 here is CASSTTGNRYNEQFF. The DNA of the CDR3 is TGTGCCAGCAGTACAACAGGGAATCGGTACAATGAGCAGTTCTTC.

The chain joins TRBV11-2 to TRBJ2-1, with TRBD2 as a possible D gene (6 bases). CDR1 SGHAT and CDR2 FQNNGV come from the germline V gene. Trimming left V 3 bases short and J 8 bases short, with 11 bases between. The length of the CDR3 is 13 residues. CDR3 amino acids: CASSFPGVDEQFF. The CDR3 DNA reads TGTGCCAGCAGCTTCCCGGGAGTGGATGAGCAGTTCTTC.

The gene calls are TRBV28 and TRBJ2-2; D unresolved. CDR1 is MDHEN, CDR2 SYDVKM, per germline. Trimming stripped 8 bases from V and 2 bases from J, with 12 bases between. The CDR3 contains 14 residues. Written as DNA, the CDR3 is TGTGCCAGCGGGCCTACAATAAACACCGGGGAGCTGTTTTTT. The encoded protein is CASGPTINTGELFF.

The chain combines TRBV6-1 with TRBJ2-7, with D unclear. This CDR3 is built from 12 residues. Germline V lookup: CDR1 MNHNS, CDR2 SASEGT. Trimming left V 2 bases short and J 2 bases short, with 4 bases between. CDR3 sequence (DNA): TGTGCCAGCAGTGAACTACCCTACGAGCAGTACTTC. Its protein product is CASSELPYEQYF.

The CDR3 loop reads CASSLGRKNIQYF. The CDR3, as DNA: TGTGCCAGCAGCTTGGGTCGGAAAAACATTCAGTACTTC. The rearrangement joins TRBV5-4 to TRBJ2-4, with D hard to call. Trimming removed 0 bases at V and 4 bases at J, with 5 bases between. The CDR3 is made up of 13 amino acids. Per the germline V gene, CDR1 is SGHNT and CDR2 is YYREEE (reference sequence).

V and J are TRBV19 and TRBJ1-2; no clear D gene. This CDR3 contains 15 residues. Germline V CDR1 and CDR2: LNHDA, SQIVND (reference sequence). V dropped 8 bases and J dropped 4 bases, with 20 bases sitting between them. Here the CDR3 DNA reads TGTGCCAGTCGACGGGATGCCCCATACATCTATGGCTACACCTTC. Protein product: CASRRDAPYIYGYTF.

CDR3 nucleotides: TGTGCCAGCTCACCCGGGACTAGCGACTCCTACGAGCAGTACTTC. This gives the protein CASSPGTSDSYEQYF. V usage is TRBV18 and J usage is TRBJ2-7, with TRBD2 matching 10 bases. The CDR3 spans 15 residues. Trimming removed 3 bases from V and 0 bases from J; junction bases left unmatched: 2. Germline values: CDR1 KGHSH, CDR2 LQKENI.

The genes are TRBV27 and TRBJ1-1, with D unclear. From germline, CDR1 is MNHEY and CDR2 SMNVEV (reference sequence). The CDR3 covers 16 residues. The V gene lost 3 bases and the J gene lost 3 bases, with 17 bases spanning the gap. In DNA form, the CDR3 reads TGTGCCAGCAGTTTGTCCGCTCGAGGTACCGACACTGAAGCTTTCTTT. Its translation is CASSLSARGTDTEAFF.

The chain combines TRBV7-2 with TRBJ2-3; 16 positions match TRBD2. With V trimmed by 7 bases and J by 5 bases, 9 bases remained unmatched. Germline CDR1 reads SGHTA; CDR2 reads FQGNSA. The length of the CDR3 is 17 residues. CDR3 sequence (DNA): TGTGCCAGCATCCCGGGACTAGCGGGAGGGCAAGGAGATACGCAGTATTTT. Amino acid sequence: CASIPGLAGGQGDTQYF.

J is TRBJ1-1 and V is TRBV7-9; 12 bases line up with TRBD1. The ends lost 5 bases at V and 8 bases at J; junction bases unmatched: 9. This CDR3 spans 15 amino acids. CDR1 is SEHNR, CDR2 FQNEAQ, per germline (reference sequence). This CDR3 reads CASSPLGGQGAEAFF. The CDR3 nucleotides are TGTGCCAGCAGCCCCCTAGGGGGACAGGGGGCAGAAGCTTTCTTT.

The chain has TRBV5-1 and TRBJ2-5, with 7 bases aligning to TRBD2. V gave up 4 bases and J gave up 3 bases; unmatched junction bases: 6. The CDR3 is 14 amino acids. Germline V gene data show CDR1 as SGHRS and CDR2 as YFSETQ. CDR3 sequence: CASSLMLAEETQYF. The CDR3 DNA follows: TGCGCCAGCAGCCTCATGCTAGCGGAAGAGACCCAGTACTTC.

The chain is built from TRBV11-1 and TRBJ2-1, with 10 bases fitting TRBD2. From germline, CDR1 is SGHAT and CDR2 FQDESV (reference sequence). The CDR3 spans 15 residues. The V segment lost 7 bases and the J segment 4 bases; nucleotides outside the gene matches: 7. CDR3 DNA: TGTGCCAGCACACGGACTAGCGGCCAATACAATGAGCAGTTCTTC. Translated, it gives CASTRTSGQYNEQFF.

The rearrangement joins TRBV9 to TRBJ2-1; TRBD1 might be the D (5 bases). Germline lookup yields CDR1 SGDLS and CDR2 YYNGEE. Trimming left V 4 bases short and J 0 bases short, with 17 bases between. This CDR3 comprises 17 residues. CDR3 nucleotide sequence: TGTGCCAGCAGCACCCTGGGGCGCCTGGGCTCCTACAATGAGCAGTTCTTC. Translated, it gives CASSTLGRLGSYNEQFF.

The chain carries TRBV5-6 and TRBJ1-2; no clear D gene. Trimming took off 0 bases at V and 9 bases at J, with 18 bases between the two ends. CDR1 and CDR2 from the germline V gene are SGHDT and YYEEEE. This CDR3 region has 15 residues. CDR3 nucleotides: TGTGCCAGCAGCTTGGAATCCTCTAACGTGTTGAGCTACACCTTC. As protein: CASSLESSNVLSYTF.

The chain combines TRBV4-2 with TRBJ1-6; 7 positions match TRBD1. Per germline, CDR1 LGHNA and CDR2 YNFKEQ. V shed 0 bases and J 7 bases; nucleotides not matched to a gene: 3. This CDR3 contains 15 residues. The CDR3 protein is CASSQDGTENSPLHF. The CDR3 bases are TGTGCCAGCAGCCAAGATGGGACAGAGAATTCACCCCTCCACTTT.

This chain uses TRBV19 with TRBJ2-1; D possibly corresponds to TRBD2 (6 bases). The germline V gene has CDR1 LNHDA and CDR2 SQIVND (reference sequence). The CDR3 extends over 15 amino acids. V shed 6 bases and J shed 3 bases, with 15 bases lying between them. CDR3: CASSNPGLNYNEQFF. In DNA form, the CDR3 reads TGTGCCAGTAGCAACCCGGGACTTAACTACAATGAGCAGTTCTTC.

The chain couples TRBV7-9 to TRBJ2-7; perhaps TRBD2 as D (6 bases). V was clipped by 1 base and J by 6 bases, with 13 bases between them. This CDR3 has 14 amino acids. The germline V gene has CDR1 SEHNR and CDR2 FQNEAQ (reference sequence). The chain's CDR3 is CASSLEDGGFEQYF. CDR3 sequence (DNA): TGTGCCAGCAGCTTAGAGGACGGGGGTTTCGAGCAGTACTTC.

This rearrangement joins TRBV11-3 to TRBJ1-1; D gene ambiguous. Germline loops: CDR1 SGHNT, CDR2 YENEEA. The length of the CDR3 is 16 residues. Between the trimmed V and J ends, which lost 2 bases and 2 bases, there was a span of 15 bases. In nucleotides, the CDR3 is TGTGCCAGCAGCTTAATCCTCTACCTGCAAAACACTGAAGCTTTCTTT. It yields the protein CASSLILYLQNTEAFF.

The chain joins TRBV19 to TRBJ1-5; 12 bases line up with TRBD1. The CDR3 loop spans 18 amino acids. The V gene's germline CDR1 is LNHDA and CDR2 SQIVND (reference sequence). Unmatched junction bases numbered 10, after V lost 6 bases and J lost 1 base. CDR3 nucleotides: TGTGCCAGTAGCCCCGGGACAGGGGGCTTATACAGCAATCAGCCCCAGCATTTT. The encoded protein is CASSPGTGGLYSNQPQHF.

A word on this clone: One junction end does not reproduce the germline sequence, and a read error may be involved. This sequence joins TRBV27 and TRBJ2-7; D might be TRBD1 (6 bases). CDR1 and CDR2 (germline): MNHEY, SMNVEV (reference sequence). CDR3 size: 11 residues. CDR3 coding DNA: TGTGCCAGCAGTTCACAAGGACAGACAAACTTC. Protein: CASSSQGQTNF.

The chain employs TRBV5-1 and TRBJ1-3; D call uncertain. The ends were cut back, 1 base at V and 1 base at J, with 9 bases in the middle. The CDR3 totals 15 residues. Germline V gene sequence: CDR1 SGHRS, CDR2 YFSETQ. The CDR3 sequence is CASSLPRNSGNTIYF. The CDR3 region has the DNA TGCGCCAGCAGCTTGCCCAGAAATTCTGGAAACACCATATATTTT.

The chain is built from TRBV27 and TRBJ1-4; D possibly corresponds to TRBD1 (5 bases). V gave up 2 bases and J gave up 14 bases, with 15 bases separating them. The CDR3 contains 13 residues. CDR1 and CDR2 (germline): MNHEY, SMNVEV (reference sequence). CDR3 DNA sequence: TGTGCCAGCAGTTTAACCAGGGAGGAGAATCTGTTTTTT. Translation gives CASSLTREENLFF.

V gene TRBV5-1 combines with J gene TRBJ2-2; possible D gene TRBD2, 6 bases. Trimming took 4 bases from V and 3 from J, leaving 16 bases between them. CDR1 and CDR2 (germline): SGHRS, YFSETQ. This CDR3 is 16 amino acids long. The CDR3: CASSPAGLLYTGELFF. The CDR3 DNA is TGCGCCAGCAGCCCGGCGGGACTTTTGTACACCGGGGAGCTGTTTTTT.

This rearrangement joins TRBV28 to TRBJ2-7; 13 nucleotides line up with TRBD2. The germline CDR1 and CDR2 sequences are MDHEN and SYDVKM. The CDR3 sequence is 16 residues long. The V and J ends lost 3 bases and 3 bases, in that order; junction bases with no gene match: 5. The chain's CDR3 is CASSFSGLAGDYEQYF. CDR3 DNA sequence: TGTGCCAGCAGTTTTAGTGGACTAGCGGGAGACTACGAGCAGTACTTC.

The J gene is TRBJ2-1, the V gene TRBV18; TRBD2 matches 12 bases. V dropped 2 bases and J dropped 6; count of bases not matched to a gene: 2. Germline CDR1 is KGHSH and CDR2 is LQKENI. This CDR3 has 15 amino acids. The CDR3 sequence: CASSPKTSGSNEQFF. CDR3 DNA sequence: TGTGCCAGCTCACCAAAGACTAGCGGGAGCAATGAGCAGTTCTTC.